This T cell receptor (beta chain) was captured by sequencing in a study of T cells in localized non-small cell lung cancer. Comment on this clone: Its antigen is currently unknown.

Study findings and constraints: The greatest T cell clonality was found in uninvolved adjacent lung (higher than in tumor).

The V gene lost 3 bases and the J gene lost 2 bases, with 13 bases spanning the gap. The CDR3 contains 16 residues. CDR1 SGHTA and CDR2 FQGTGA come from the germline V gene. Sequencing used immunoSEQ multiplex PCR; TCRdb keeps in-frame clones, though not all of them. Of 40,000 or so clones in the sample, about 76% were seen once. The chain links TRBV7-3 to TRBJ2-2, with D possibly being TRBD1 (7 bases). This receptor was identified in a male donor aged 60 or over with stage II lung adenocarcinoma. Sample: peripheral blood mononuclear cells, taken before any cancer treatment. The CDR3 nucleotides are TGTGCCAGCAGCTTTGGCCAGGGGGGAAACACCGGGGAGCTGTTTTTT. Residues: CASSFGQGGNTGELFF.